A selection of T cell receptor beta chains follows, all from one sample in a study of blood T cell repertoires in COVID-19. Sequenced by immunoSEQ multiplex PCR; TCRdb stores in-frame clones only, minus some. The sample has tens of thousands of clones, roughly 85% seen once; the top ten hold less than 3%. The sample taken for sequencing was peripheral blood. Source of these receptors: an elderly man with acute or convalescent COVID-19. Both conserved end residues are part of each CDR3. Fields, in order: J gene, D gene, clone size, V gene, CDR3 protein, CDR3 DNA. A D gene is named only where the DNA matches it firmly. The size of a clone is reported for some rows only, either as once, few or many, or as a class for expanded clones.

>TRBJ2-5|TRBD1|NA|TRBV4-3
CASSQGLSGQGAETQYF
TGCGCCAGCAGCCAAGGTCTTTCTGGACAGGGGGCCGAGACCCAGTACTTC
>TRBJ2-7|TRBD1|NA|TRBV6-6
CASSFAGTGVYEQYF
TGTGCCAGCAGTTTCGCCGGGACAGGGGTCTACGAGCAGTACTTC
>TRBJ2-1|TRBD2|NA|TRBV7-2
CASSLGLAGAPFF
TGTGCCAGCAGCCTAGGACTAGCGGGAGCCCCTTTCTTC
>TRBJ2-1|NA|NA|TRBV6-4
CASSMSGQMRNEQFF
TGTGCCAGCAGTATGAGCGGCCAAATGCGGAATGAGCAGTTCTTC
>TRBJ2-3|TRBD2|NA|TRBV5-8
CASSLSLAGGSDTQYF
TGTGCCAGCAGCTTGAGTCTAGCGGGAGGTTCAGATACGCAGTATTTT
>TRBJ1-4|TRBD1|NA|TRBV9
CASSVEAGTVGEKLFF
TGTGCCAGCAGCGTAGAGGCCGGGACAGTGGGGGAAAAACTGTTTTTT
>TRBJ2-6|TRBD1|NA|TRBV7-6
CASSATGGTGANVLTF
TGTGCCAGCAGCGCGACAGGGGGCACTGGGGCCAACGTCCTGACTTTC
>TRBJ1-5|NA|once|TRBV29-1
CSAYTGPNQPQHF
TGCAGCGCTTATACAGGCCCTAATCAGCCCCAGCATTTT
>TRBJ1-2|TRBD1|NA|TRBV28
CASRGQANYGYTF
TGTGCCAGCAGAGGACAGGCTAACTATGGCTACACCTTC
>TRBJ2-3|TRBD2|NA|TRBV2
CASSGTSGATQYF
TGTGCCAGCAGTGGGACTAGCGGAGCTACGCAGTATTTT
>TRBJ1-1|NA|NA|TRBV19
CASSIAGGTLRTEAFF
TGTGCCAGTAGTATAGCTGGGGGCACCCTGAGGACTGAAGCTTTCTTT
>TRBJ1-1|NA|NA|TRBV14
CASSRTATEAFF
TGTGCCAGCAGCCGGACAGCAACTGAAGCTTTCTTT
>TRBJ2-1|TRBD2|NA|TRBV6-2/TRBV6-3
CASSPTRLAGGRGEQFF
TGTGCCAGCAGCCCTACTCGACTAGCGGGAGGGCGGGGTGAGCAGTTCTTC
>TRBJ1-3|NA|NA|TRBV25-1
CASIDLSGNTIYF
TGTGCCAGCATTGATCTCTCTGGAAACACCATATATTTT
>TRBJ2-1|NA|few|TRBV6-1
CASSEKGGADEQFF
TGTGCCAGCAGTGAAAAAGGGGGGGCCGATGAGCAGTTCTTC
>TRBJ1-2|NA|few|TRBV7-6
CASSLAGPGGGGYTF
TGTGCCAGCAGCTTAGCAGGTCCCGGCGGTGGGGGCTACACCTTC
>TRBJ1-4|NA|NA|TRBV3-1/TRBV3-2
CASSQAFAGGAYEKLFF
TGTGCCAGCAGCCAAGCTTTTGCGGGGGGCGCATATGAAAAACTGTTTTTT
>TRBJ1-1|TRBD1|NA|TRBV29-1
CSVWPKGANTEAFF
TGCAGCGTTTGGCCCAAGGGGGCCAACACTGAAGCTTTCTTT
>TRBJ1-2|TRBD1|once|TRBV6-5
CASSTTGGRKGYTF
TGTGCCAGCAGTACGACAGGGGGTAGGAAGGGCTACACCTTC
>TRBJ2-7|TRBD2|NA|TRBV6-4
CASSELDGIGTSSKGWEQYF
TGTGCCAGCAGTGAGTTAGATGGCATTGGGACTAGCTCCAAGGGGTGGGAGCAGTACTTC
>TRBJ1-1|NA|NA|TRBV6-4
CASSARADTEAFF
TGTGCCAGCAGTGCCAGGGCCGACACTGAAGCTTTCTTT
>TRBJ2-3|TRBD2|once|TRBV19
CASSIREGDTQYF
TGTGCCAGTAGTATAAGGGAGGGAGATACGCAGTATTTT
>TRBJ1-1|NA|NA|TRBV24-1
CATSETLNTEAFF
TGTGCCACCAGTGAAACACTGAACACTGAAGCTTTCTTT
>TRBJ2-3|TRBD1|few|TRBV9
CASCRDSYTDTQYF
TGTGCCAGCTGCCGGGACAGCTACACAGATACGCAGTATTTT
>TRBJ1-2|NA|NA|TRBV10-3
CAISEGGGATGYTF
TGTGCCATCAGTGAGGGAGGGGGGGCCACTGGCTACACCTTC
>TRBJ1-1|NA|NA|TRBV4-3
CASRRGQSEAFF
TGCGCCAGCCGAAGAGGGCAGAGTGAAGCTTTCTTT
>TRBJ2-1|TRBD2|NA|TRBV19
CASSILTSGYNEQFF
TGTGCCAGTAGTATCTTGACTAGCGGATACAATGAGCAGTTCTTC
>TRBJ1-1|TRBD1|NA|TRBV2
CASSQGGQAGTEAFF
TGTGCCAGCAGTCAAGGGGGACAGGCGGGCACTGAAGCTTTCTTT
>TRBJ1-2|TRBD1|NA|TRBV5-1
CASSPSEGARGYTF
TGCGCCAGCAGCCCCTCGGAGGGGGCGCGCGGCTACACCTTC
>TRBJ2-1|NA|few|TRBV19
CASSILVHLARRDEQFF
TGTGCCAGTAGTATCTTGGTCCACCTAGCACGGCGGGATGAGCAGTTCTTC
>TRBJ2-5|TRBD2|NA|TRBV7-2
CASSLAPGGGQETQYF
TGTGCCAGCAGCTTAGCGCCGGGCGGGGGGCAAGAGACCCAGTACTTC
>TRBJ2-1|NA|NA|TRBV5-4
CASSVPSDPYNEQFF
TGTGCCAGCAGCGTTCCTAGCGATCCCTACAATGAGCAGTTCTTC
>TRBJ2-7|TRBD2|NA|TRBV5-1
CASSPRASGMYEQYF
TGCGCCAGCAGCCCCAGGGCTAGCGGGATGTACGAGCAGTACTTC
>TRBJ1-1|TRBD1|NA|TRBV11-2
CASSFGDRGNTEAFF
TGTGCCAGCAGCTTCGGGGACAGGGGAAACACTGAAGCTTTCTTT
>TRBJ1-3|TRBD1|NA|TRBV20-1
CSAGQGNTIYF
TGCAGTGCTGGACAGGGGAACACCATATATTTT
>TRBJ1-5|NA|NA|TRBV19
CASSMTGTRYQPQHF
TGTGCCAGTAGTATGACCGGGACAAGGTATCAGCCCCAGCATTTT
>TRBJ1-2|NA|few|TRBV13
CASSLGDRKNYGYTF
TGTGCCAGCAGCTTAGGGGACAGAAAGAACTATGGCTACACCTTC
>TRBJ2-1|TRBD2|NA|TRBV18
CASSPLSGGLAGRNEQFF
TGTGCCAGCTCACCGTTAAGCGGCGGACTAGCGGGACGAAATGAGCAGTTCTTC
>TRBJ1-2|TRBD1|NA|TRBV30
CAGEAPVTGGNYGYTF
TGTGCCGGAGAGGCCCCCGTGACAGGGGGCAACTATGGCTACACCTTC